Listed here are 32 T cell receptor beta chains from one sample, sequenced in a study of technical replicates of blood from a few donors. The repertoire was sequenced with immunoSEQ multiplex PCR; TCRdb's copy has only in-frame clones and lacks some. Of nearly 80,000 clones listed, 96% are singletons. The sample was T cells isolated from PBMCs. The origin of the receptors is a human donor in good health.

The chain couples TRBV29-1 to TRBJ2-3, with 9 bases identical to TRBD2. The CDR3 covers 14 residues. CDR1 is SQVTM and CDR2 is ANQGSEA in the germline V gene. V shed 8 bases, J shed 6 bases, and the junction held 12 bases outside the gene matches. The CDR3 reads CSTTGTSRLDTQYF. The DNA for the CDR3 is TGCAGCACTACCGGGACTAGCAGGTTGGATACGCAGTATTTT.

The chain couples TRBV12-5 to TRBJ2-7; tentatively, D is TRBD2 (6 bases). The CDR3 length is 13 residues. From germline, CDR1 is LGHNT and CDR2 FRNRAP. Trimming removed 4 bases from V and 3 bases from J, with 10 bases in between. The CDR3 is CASGWGDVYEQYF. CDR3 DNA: TGTGCTAGTGGTTGGGGGGACGTCTACGAGCAGTACTTC.

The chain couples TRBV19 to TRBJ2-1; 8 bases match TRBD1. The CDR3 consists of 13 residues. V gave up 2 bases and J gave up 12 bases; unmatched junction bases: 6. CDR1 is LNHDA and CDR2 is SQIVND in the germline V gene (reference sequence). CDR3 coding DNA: TGTGCCAGTAGTATATTGGAAGGGACAGGGCAGTTCTTC. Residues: CASSILEGTGQFF.

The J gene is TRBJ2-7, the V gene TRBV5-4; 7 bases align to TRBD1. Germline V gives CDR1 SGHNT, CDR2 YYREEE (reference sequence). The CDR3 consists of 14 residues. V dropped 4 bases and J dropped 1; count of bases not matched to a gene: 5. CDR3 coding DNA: TGTGCCAGCAGCCCCGACAGGGCTTCCTACGAGCAGTACTTC. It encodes CASSPDRASYEQYF.

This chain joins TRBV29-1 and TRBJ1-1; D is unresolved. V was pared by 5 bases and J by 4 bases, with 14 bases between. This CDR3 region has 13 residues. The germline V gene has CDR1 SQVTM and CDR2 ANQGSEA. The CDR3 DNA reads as TGCAGCGTTTCTGGCAGACTATCCACTGAAGCTTTCTTT. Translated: CSVSGRLSTEAFF.

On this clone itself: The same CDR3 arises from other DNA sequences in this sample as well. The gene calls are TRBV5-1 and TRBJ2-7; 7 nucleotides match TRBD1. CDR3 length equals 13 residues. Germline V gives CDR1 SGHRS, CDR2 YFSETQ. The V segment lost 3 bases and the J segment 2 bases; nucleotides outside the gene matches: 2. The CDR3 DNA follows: TGCGCCAGCAGCTCTACAGGGGCCTACGAGCAGTACTTC. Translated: CASSSTGAYEQYF. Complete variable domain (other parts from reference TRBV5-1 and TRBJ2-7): KAGVTQTPRYLIKTRGQQVTLSCSPISGHRSVSWYQQTPGQGLQFLFEYFSETQRNKGNFPGRFSGRQFSNSRSEMNVSTLELGDSALYLCASSSTGAYEQYFGPGTRLTVT.

DNA for the CDR3: TGTGCCAGTAGGTCCTTAACTAGCGGGAGGATCAATGAGCAGTTCTTC. It is translated as CASRSLTSGRINEQFF. The rearrangement links TRBV19 to TRBJ2-1; TRBD2 aligns across 12 bases. V lost 6 bases and J lost 6; bases outside the gene matches: 9. CDR1 and CDR2 (germline): LNHDA, SQIVND (reference sequence). The CDR3 totals 16 residues. Using reference TRBV19 and TRBJ2-1 for the parts outside the CDR3, the full variable domain is DGGITQSPKYLFRKEGQNVTLSCEQNLNHDAMYWYRQDPGQGLRLIYYSQIVNDFQKGDIAEGYSVSREKKESFPLTVTSAQKNPTAFYLCASRSLTSGRINEQFFGPGTRLTVL.

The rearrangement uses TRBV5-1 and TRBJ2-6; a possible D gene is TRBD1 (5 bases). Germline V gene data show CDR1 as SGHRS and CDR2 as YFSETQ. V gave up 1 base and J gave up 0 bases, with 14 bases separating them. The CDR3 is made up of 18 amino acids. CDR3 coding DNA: TGCGCCAGCAGCTTGCGTTTAGGGGCCCGCTCTGGGGCCAACGTCCTGACTTTC. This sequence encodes CASSLRLGARSGANVLTF.

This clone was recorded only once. The CDR3 here is CASSSGTGELFF. The CDR3 DNA reads TGTGCCAGCAGCTCCGGGACCGGGGAGCTGTTTTTT. The chain carries TRBV7-3 and TRBJ2-2; D call uncertain. CDR1 and CDR2 from the germline V gene are SGHTA and FQGTGA. This CDR3 region has 12 residues. The ends were cut back, 4 bases at V and 5 bases at J, with 5 bases in the middle.

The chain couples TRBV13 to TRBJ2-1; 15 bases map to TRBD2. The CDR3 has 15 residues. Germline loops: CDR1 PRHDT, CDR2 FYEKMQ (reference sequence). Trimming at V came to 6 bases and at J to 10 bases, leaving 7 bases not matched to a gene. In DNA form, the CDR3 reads TGTGCCAGCAGAAACCCGGGACTAGCGGGAGGCGAGCAGTTCTTC. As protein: CASRNPGLAGGEQFF.

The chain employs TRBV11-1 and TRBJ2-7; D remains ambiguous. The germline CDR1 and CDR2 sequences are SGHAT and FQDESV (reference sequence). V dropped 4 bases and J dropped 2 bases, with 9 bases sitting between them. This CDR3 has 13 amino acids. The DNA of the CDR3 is TGTGCCAGCAGCTGGAGCGCACCCTACGAGCAGTACTTC. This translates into CASSWSAPYEQYF.

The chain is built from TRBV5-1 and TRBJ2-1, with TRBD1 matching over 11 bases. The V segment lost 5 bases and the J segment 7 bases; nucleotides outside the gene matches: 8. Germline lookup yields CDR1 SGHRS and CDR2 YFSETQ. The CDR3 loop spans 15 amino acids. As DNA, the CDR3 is TGCGCCAGCAGTCTGGGGACAGGGGGTCGAAATGAGCAGTTCTTC. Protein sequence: CASSLGTGGRNEQFF.

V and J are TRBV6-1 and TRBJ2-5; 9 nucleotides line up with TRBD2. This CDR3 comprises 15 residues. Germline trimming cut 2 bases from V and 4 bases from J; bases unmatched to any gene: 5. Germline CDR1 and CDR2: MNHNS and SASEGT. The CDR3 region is CASSENSGRGETQYF. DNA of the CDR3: TGTGCCAGCAGTGAAAATAGCGGGAGAGGAGAGACCCAGTACTTC.

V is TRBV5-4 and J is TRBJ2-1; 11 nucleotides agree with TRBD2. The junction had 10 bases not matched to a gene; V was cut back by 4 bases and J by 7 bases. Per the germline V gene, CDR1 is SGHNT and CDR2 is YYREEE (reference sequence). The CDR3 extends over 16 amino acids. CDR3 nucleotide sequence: TGTGCCAGCAGCGCGCGGACTAGCGGGTTTAGTAATGAGCAGTTCTTC. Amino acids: CASSARTSGFSNEQFF. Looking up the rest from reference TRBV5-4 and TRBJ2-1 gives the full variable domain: ETGVTQSPTHLIKTRGQQVTLRCSSQSGHNTVSWYQQALGQGPQFIFQYYREEENGRGNFPPRFSGLQFPNYSSELNVNALELDDSALYLCASSARTSGFSNEQFFGPGTRLTVL.

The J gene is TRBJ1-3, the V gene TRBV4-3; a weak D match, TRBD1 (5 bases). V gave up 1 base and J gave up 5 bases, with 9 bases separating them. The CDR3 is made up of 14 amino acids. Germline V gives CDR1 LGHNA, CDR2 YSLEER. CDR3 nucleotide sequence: TGCGCCAGCAGCCAAGTCCAGGGCCGAAACACCATATATTTT. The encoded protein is CASSQVQGRNTIYF.

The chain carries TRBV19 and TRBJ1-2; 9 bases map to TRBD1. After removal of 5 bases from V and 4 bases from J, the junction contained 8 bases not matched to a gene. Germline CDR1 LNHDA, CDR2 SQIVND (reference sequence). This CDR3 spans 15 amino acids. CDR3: CASSAGTGLFYGYTF. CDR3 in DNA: TGTGCCAGTAGTGCGGGGACAGGGCTGTTCTATGGCTACACCTTC.

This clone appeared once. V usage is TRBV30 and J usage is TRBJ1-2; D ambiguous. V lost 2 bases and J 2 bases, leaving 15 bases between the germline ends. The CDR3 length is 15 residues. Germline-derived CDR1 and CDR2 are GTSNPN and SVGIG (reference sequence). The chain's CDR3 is CAWSPGEGWNYGYTF. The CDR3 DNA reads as TGTGCCTGGAGTCCCGGGGAGGGATGGAACTATGGCTACACCTTC. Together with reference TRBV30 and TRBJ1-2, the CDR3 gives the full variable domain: SQTIHQWPATLVQPVGSPLSLECTVEGTSNPNLYWYRQAAGRGLQLLFYSVGIGQISSEVPQNLSASRPQDRQFILSSKKLLLSDSGFYLCAWSPGEGWNYGYTFGSGTRLTVV.

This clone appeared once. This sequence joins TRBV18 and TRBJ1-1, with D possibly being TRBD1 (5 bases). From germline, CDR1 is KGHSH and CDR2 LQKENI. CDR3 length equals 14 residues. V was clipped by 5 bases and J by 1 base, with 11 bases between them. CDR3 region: CASSSGGPNTEAFF. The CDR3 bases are TGTGCCAGCTCATCGGGGGGACCGAACACTGAAGCTTTCTTT.

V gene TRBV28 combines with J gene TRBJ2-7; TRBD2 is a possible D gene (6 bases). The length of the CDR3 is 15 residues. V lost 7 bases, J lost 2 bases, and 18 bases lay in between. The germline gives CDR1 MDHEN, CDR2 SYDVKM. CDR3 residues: CASTPRGTGTYEQYF. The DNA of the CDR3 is TGTGCCAGCACCCCCCGGGGGACGGGAACCTACGAGCAGTACTTC.

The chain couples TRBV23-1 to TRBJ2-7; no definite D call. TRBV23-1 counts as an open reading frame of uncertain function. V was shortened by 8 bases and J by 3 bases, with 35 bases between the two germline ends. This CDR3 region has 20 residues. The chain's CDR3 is CASSPPAFTINPLHDYEQYF. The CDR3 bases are TGCGCCAGCTCCCCGCCGGCTTTTACTATCAATCCCCTACACGACTACGAGCAGTACTTC.

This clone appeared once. The CDR3 DNA sequence: TGTGCCAGCAGCGCCGAAAAGGACAGCGCTACCTTC. Protein sequence: CASSAEKDSATF. This chain connects TRBV9 to TRBJ1-2, with D possibly TRBD1 on 6 matching bases. Germline lookup yields CDR1 SGDLS and CDR2 YYNGEE. The CDR3 is 12 residues long. Trimming took 3 bases from V and 14 from J, leaving 17 bases between them.

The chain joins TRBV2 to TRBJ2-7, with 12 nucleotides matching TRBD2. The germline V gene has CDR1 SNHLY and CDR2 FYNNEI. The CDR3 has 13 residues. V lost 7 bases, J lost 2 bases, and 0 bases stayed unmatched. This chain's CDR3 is CASTSGRAYEQYF. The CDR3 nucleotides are TGTGCCAGCACTAGCGGGAGGGCCTACGAGCAGTACTTC.

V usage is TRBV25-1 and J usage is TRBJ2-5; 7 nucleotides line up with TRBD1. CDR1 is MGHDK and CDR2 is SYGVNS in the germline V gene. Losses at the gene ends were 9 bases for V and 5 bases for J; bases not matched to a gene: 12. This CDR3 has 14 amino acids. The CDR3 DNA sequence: TGTGCCAGTGGGGGACAGACCACCGGGGAGACCCAGTACTTC. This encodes CASGGQTTGETQYF.

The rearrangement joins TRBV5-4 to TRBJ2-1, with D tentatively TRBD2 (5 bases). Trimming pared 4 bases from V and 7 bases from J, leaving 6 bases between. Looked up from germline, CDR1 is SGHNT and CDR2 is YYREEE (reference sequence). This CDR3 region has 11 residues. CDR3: CASSRENEQFF. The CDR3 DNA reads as TGTGCCAGCAGCAGGGAGAATGAGCAGTTCTTC. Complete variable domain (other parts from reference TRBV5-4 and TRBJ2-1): ETGVTQSPTHLIKTRGQQVTLRCSSQSGHNTVSWYQQALGQGPQFIFQYYREEENGRGNFPPRFSGLQFPNYSSELNVNALELDDSALYLCASSRENEQFFGPGTRLTVL.

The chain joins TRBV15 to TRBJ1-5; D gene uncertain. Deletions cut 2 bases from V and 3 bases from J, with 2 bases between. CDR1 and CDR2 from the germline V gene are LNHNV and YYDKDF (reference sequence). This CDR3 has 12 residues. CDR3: CATSRLNQPQHF. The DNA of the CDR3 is TGTGCCACCAGCAGACTCAATCAGCCCCAGCATTTT.

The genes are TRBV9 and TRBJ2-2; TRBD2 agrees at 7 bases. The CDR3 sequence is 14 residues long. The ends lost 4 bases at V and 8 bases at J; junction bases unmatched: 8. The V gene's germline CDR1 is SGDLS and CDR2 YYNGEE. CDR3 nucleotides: TGTGCCAGCAGCTTTCGGACTAGAATGGGGGAGCTGTTTTTT. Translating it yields CASSFRTRMGELFF. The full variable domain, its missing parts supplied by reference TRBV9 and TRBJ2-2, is DSGVTQTPKHLITATGQRVTLRCSPRSGDLSVYWYQQSLDQGLQFLIQYYNGEERAKGNILERFSAQQFPDLHSELNLSSLELGDSALYFCASSFRTRMGELFFGEGSRLTVL.

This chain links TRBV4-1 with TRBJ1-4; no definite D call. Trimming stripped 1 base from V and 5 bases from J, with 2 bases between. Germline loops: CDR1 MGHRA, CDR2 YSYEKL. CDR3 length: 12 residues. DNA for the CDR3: TGCGCCAGCAGCCAAGCAAATGAAAAACTGTTTTTT. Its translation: CASSQANEKLFF.

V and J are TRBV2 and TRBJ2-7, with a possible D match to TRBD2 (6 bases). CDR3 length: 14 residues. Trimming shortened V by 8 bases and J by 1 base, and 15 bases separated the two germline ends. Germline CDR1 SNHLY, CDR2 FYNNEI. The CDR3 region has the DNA TGTGCCAGCGGAGGGAAGCTGATTTCCTACGAGCAGTACTTC. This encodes CASGGKLISYEQYF.

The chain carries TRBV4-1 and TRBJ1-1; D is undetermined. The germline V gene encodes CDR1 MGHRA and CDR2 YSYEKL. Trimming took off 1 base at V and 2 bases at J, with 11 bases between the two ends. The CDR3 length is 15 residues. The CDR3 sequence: CASSQGTGLNTEAFF. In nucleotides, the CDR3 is TGCGCCAGCAGCCAAGGGACGGGGTTAAACACTGAAGCTTTCTTT.

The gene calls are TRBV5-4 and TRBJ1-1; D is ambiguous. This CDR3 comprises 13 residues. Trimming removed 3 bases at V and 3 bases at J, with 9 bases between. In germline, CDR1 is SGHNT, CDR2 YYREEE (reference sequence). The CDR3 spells CASSSSPDTEAFF. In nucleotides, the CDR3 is TGTGCCAGCAGCTCCTCTCCCGACACTGAAGCTTTCTTT.

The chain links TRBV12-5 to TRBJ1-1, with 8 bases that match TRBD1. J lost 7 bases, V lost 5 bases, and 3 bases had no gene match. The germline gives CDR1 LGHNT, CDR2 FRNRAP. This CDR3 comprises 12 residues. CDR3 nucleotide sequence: TGTGCTAGTGGTCGGGACAGGATTGAAGCTTTCTTT. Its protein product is CASGRDRIEAFF.

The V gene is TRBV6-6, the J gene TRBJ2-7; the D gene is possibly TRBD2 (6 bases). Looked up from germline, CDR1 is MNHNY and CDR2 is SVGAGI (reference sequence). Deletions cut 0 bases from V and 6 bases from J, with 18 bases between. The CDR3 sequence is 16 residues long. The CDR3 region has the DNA TGTGCCAGCAGTTACTCGAGCCCGACTAGTTTCGGCGAGCAGTACTTC. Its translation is CASSYSSPTSFGEQYF.